The 10 T cell receptor beta chains below come from one sample, sequenced in a study of T cell responses to AZD1222 COVID-19 vaccine. Clones were read by immunoSEQ multiplex PCR, and TCRdb kept only the in-frame ones, dropping some. The data contain about 42,000 clones, around four fifths of them singletons. The source material was peripheral blood, sampled 28 days after the second AZD1222 dose. The origin of the receptors is an adult who received the AZD1222 COVID-19 vaccine.

This clone was seen a single time. The V call is TRBV28, the J call TRBJ1-6, with a possible D match to TRBD1 (5 bases). CDR3 length: 13 amino acids. Germline V gene data show CDR1 as MDHEN and CDR2 as SYDVKM. V was pared by 9 bases and J by 7 bases, with 13 bases between. The CDR3 region has the DNA TGTGCCAGTAAGTTGGGGGTAAATTCACCCCTCCACTTT. Protein: CASKLGVNSPLHF.

The chain joins TRBV14 to TRBJ2-5; maybe TRBD1 (6 bases). CDR1 is SGHDN, CDR2 FVKESK, per germline. V shed 7 bases and J shed 6 bases, with 15 bases lying between them. The CDR3 has 13 amino acids. For the CDR3, the DNA is TGTGCCAGCACCCTCAGCCAGGGGAAGACCCAGTACTTC. It specifies CASTLSQGKTQYF. The full variable domain, its missing parts supplied by reference TRBV14 and TRBJ2-5, is EAGVTQFPSHSVIEKGQTVTLRCDPISGHDNLYWYRRVMGKEIKFLLHFVKESKQDESGMPNNRFLAERTGGTYSTLKVQPAELEDSGVYFCASTLSQGKTQYFGPGTRLLVL.

This chain uses TRBV14 with TRBJ1-2; 11 bases fit TRBD1. The CDR3 loop spans 15 amino acids. V trimming: 3 bases; J trimming: 7 bases; junction bases outside the gene matches: 7. Germline CDR1 is SGHDN and CDR2 is FVKESK. The CDR3 is CASSHAGQGAGGYTF. CDR3 DNA: TGTGCCAGCAGCCACGCCGGACAGGGGGCCGGTGGCTACACCTTC.

This clone occurred once. CDR3 loop: CASSLVGGRQETQYF. Written as DNA, the CDR3 is TGTGCCAGCAGCTTAGTTGGGGGCCGCCAAGAGACCCAGTACTTC. The rearrangement uses TRBV7-2 and TRBJ2-5; the D gene is possibly TRBD1 (6 bases). Germline CDR1 is SGHTA and CDR2 is FQGNSA. V lost 1 base, J lost 1 base, and 10 bases lay in between. The CDR3 length is 15 residues.

This rearrangement joins TRBV5-4 to TRBJ1-6; the D gene is possibly TRBD1 (6 bases). With 5 bases removed from V and 4 bases from J, the gap between germline ends came to 13 bases. There are 15 residues in the CDR3. In germline, CDR1 is SGHNT, CDR2 YYREEE (reference sequence). For the CDR3, the DNA is TGTGCCAGCAGTGGGACAAACTTTTATAATTCACCCCTCCACTTT. This encodes CASSGTNFYNSPLHF.

The chain carries TRBV6-1 and TRBJ1-5; 12 bases are shared with TRBD1. V shed 4 bases, J shed 6 bases, and the junction held 16 bases outside the gene matches. Germline V gene data show CDR1 as MNHNS and CDR2 as SASEGT. The CDR3 covers 19 residues. The CDR3 DNA follows: TGTGCCAGCAGTGCACTATATCCCGGGACAGGGGGCGGCGGTCAGCCCCAGCATTTT. The encoded protein is CASSALYPGTGGGGQPQHF.

This rearrangement joins TRBV3-1 (or the pseudogene TRBV3-2) to TRBJ1-2; 9 bases fit TRBD1. The germline CDR1 and CDR2 sequences are LGHDT and YNNKEL (reference sequence). This CDR3 contains 15 residues. Germline trimming cut 3 bases from V and 4 bases from J; bases unmatched to any gene: 6. Here the CDR3 reads CASSQGTGRAYGYTF. The CDR3 region has the DNA TGTGCCAGCAGCCAGGGGACAGGGCGGGCCTATGGCTACACCTTC.

The chain joins TRBV6-6 to TRBJ2-7; possible D gene TRBD1, 5 bases. Trimming stripped 1 base from V and 6 bases from J, with 13 bases between. Germline assignment: CDR1 MNHNY and CDR2 SVGAGI (reference sequence). The CDR3 is 14 amino acids. The CDR3 DNA follows: TGTGCCAGCAGTTACTTCCAGGGAACGGGCGAGCAGTACTTC. It encodes CASSYFQGTGEQYF.

The genes are TRBV5-1 and TRBJ2-3, with no clear D. The CDR3 runs 14 residues. Trimming stripped 0 bases from V and 1 base from J, with 6 bases between. Germline CDR1 is SGHRS and CDR2 is YFSETQ. The CDR3 sequence: CASSLELRTDTQYF. The CDR3 region has the DNA TGCGCCAGCAGCTTGGAGTTACGCACAGATACGCAGTATTTT. The full variable domain, rest sourced from reference TRBV5-1 and TRBJ2-3, is KAGVTQTPRYLIKTRGQQVTLSCSPISGHRSVSWYQQTPGQGLQFLFEYFSETQRNKGNFPGRFSGRQFSNSRSEMNVSTLELGDSALYLCASSLELRTDTQYFGPGTRLTVL.

The chain recombines TRBV29-1 with TRBJ1-2, with no clear D. V lost 5 bases and J 4 bases, leaving 11 bases between the germline ends. CDR1 and CDR2 (germline): SQVTM, ANQGSEA. This CDR3 has 12 amino acids. CDR3 protein: CSVRTVTYGYTF. As DNA, the CDR3 is TGCAGCGTTCGGACGGTTACCTATGGCTACACCTTC.